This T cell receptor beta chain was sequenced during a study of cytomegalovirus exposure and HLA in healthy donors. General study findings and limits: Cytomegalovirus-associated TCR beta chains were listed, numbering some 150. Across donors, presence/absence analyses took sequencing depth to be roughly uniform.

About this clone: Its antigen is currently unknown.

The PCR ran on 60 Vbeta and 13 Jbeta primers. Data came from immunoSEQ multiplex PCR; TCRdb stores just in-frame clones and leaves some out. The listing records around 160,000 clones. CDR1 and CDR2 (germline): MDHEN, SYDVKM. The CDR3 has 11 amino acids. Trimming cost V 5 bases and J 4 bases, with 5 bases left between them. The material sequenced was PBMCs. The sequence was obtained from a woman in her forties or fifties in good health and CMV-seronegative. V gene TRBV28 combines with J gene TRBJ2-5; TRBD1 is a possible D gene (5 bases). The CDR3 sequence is CASSRGETQYF. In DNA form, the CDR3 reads TGTGCCAGCAGTAGGGGAGAGACCCAGTACTTC.